Sequencing of this T cell receptor (beta chain) was carried out in a study of cytomegalovirus exposure and HLA in healthy donors. Whole-study context: Earlier results showed 90 million to 120 million unique TCR beta sequences derived from approximately 170 million T cells. The study's findings and limits: Most TCRs appeared rarely, but some public TCRs recurred in many donors.

Vbeta (60) and Jbeta (13) primers were used in the PCR. Sequencing was performed with immunoSEQ multiplex PCR; in TCRdb, only in-frame clones are kept and a portion is missing. The sample consists of some 170,000 clones, approximately 80% of them appearing once. Germline CDR1 is MNHEY and CDR2 is SVGAGI. The CDR3 contains 16 residues. Trimming pared 4 bases from V and 0 bases from J, leaving 15 bases between. On this clone: The target antigen is unknown.

The TCR originated in a man younger than 35 in good health and CMV-seropositive. V usage is TRBV6-5 and J usage is TRBJ1-1; perhaps TRBD1 as D (6 bases). Sequencing was performed on PBMCs. The CDR3 coding sequence is TGTGCCAGCAGTTCGACAGGTTTAGTCATGAACACTGAAGCTTTCTTT. The encoded protein is CASSSTGLVMNTEAFF.